The rows below give T cell receptor beta chains drawn from one sample of a study of shared clonotypes between healthy human individuals. Repertoires were generated with immunoSEQ multiplex PCR, while TCRdb's copy carries only in-frame clones and drops some. The sample shows 1.5 million to 2.5 million clones, about 94% of them seen only once. The sequencing sample was made of naive CD8+ T cells sorted from blood. These receptors were collected from a man aged 18-30 years in good health. CDR3s include the opening cysteine and the closing phenylalanine or tryptophan. The D gene is left open where the match is weak. Clone sizes are given selectively: once, few, many, or a class where the clone is expanded.

V gene: TRBV7-9; J gene: TRBJ1-5; D gene: NA; clone size: once; CDR3 protein: CASSLGLGNQPQHF; CDR3 DNA: TGTGCCAGCAGCTTAGGTTTGGGGAATCAGCCCCAGCATTTT
V gene: TRBV5-6; J gene: TRBJ2-5; D gene: NA; clone size: once; CDR3 protein: CASSSSEEVQETQYF; CDR3 DNA: TGTGCCAGCAGCTCCTCCGAGGAAGTCCAAGAGACCCAGTACTTC
V gene: TRBV7-8; J gene: TRBJ2-3; D gene: NA; clone size: NA; CDR3 protein: CASIQGPGVLLDTQYF; CDR3 DNA: TGTGCCAGCATCCAAGGCCCAGGGGTTCTTTTGGATACGCAGTATTTT
V gene: TRBV4-1; J gene: TRBJ2-1; D gene: NA; clone size: NA; CDR3 protein: CASSHPQSPYNEQFF; CDR3 DNA: TGCGCCAGCAGCCATCCACAATCGCCCTACAATGAGCAGTTCTTC
V gene: TRBV5-1; J gene: TRBJ2-3; D gene: NA; clone size: NA; CDR3 protein: CASSLPQGQGATDTQYF; CDR3 DNA: TGCGCCAGCAGCTTACCACAGGGTCAAGGGGCCACAGATACGCAGTATTTT
V gene: TRBV2; J gene: TRBJ2-1; D gene: NA; clone size: NA; CDR3 protein: CATWGDEQFF; CDR3 DNA: TGTGCCACCTGGGGGGATGAGCAGTTCTTC
V gene: TRBV13; J gene: TRBJ2-1; D gene: TRBD1; clone size: NA; CDR3 protein: CASSLQGTYNEQFF; CDR3 DNA: TGTGCCAGCAGCCTACAGGGGACCTACAATGAGCAGTTCTTC
V gene: TRBV4-1; J gene: TRBJ2-3; D gene: TRBD2; clone size: NA; CDR3 protein: CASSQDIVSGASTDTQYF; CDR3 DNA: TGCGCCAGCAGCCAAGATATTGTGAGCGGGGCTAGCACAGATACGCAGTATTTT
V gene: TRBV4-3; J gene: TRBJ2-7; D gene: TRBD1; clone size: NA; CDR3 protein: CASSQWTGGYEQYF; CDR3 DNA: TGCGCCAGCAGCCAATGGACAGGGGGCTACGAGCAGTACTTC
V gene: TRBV7-9; J gene: TRBJ2-3; D gene: NA; clone size: NA; CDR3 protein: CASSLYTDTQYF; CDR3 DNA: TGTGCCAGCAGCTTATATACAGATACGCAGTATTTT
V gene: TRBV6-5; J gene: TRBJ1-5; D gene: TRBD1; clone size: NA; CDR3 protein: CASSPGGGNQPQHF; CDR3 DNA: TGTGCCAGCAGTCCAGGGGGCGGCAATCAGCCCCAGCATTTT
V gene: TRBV30; J gene: TRBJ1-1; D gene: NA; clone size: NA; CDR3 protein: CAWSVGRAQNTEAFF; CDR3 DNA: TGTGCCTGGAGTGTGGGTCGGGCCCAGAACACTGAAGCTTTCTTT
V gene: TRBV27; J gene: TRBJ2-7; D gene: NA; clone size: NA; CDR3 protein: CASSSVTVFYEQYF; CDR3 DNA: TGTGCCAGCAGTTCAGTGACAGTATTCTACGAGCAGTACTTC
V gene: TRBV23-1; J gene: TRBJ2-7; D gene: NA; clone size: NA; CDR3 protein: CASSQRQGLREQYF; CDR3 DNA: TGCGCCAGCAGTCAGCGCCAGGGGTTGCGGGAGCAGTACTTC
V gene: TRBV5-1; J gene: TRBJ1-1; D gene: NA; clone size: NA; CDR3 protein: CASRPIEAGAKLETEAFF; CDR3 DNA: TGCGCCAGCAGACCCATTGAGGCAGGGGCTAAACTAGAGACTGAAGCTTTCTTT
V gene: TRBV2; J gene: TRBJ2-1; D gene: TRBD2; clone size: NA; CDR3 protein: CASSDPAGASEQFF; CDR3 DNA: TGTGCCAGCAGTGACCCAGCGGGGGCCAGTGAGCAGTTCTTC
V gene: TRBV7-9; J gene: TRBJ1-4; D gene: NA; clone size: NA; CDR3 protein: CASSRTGTTNEKLFF; CDR3 DNA: TGTGCCAGCAGCCGAACGGGGACAACTAATGAAAAACTGTTTTTT
V gene: TRBV4-3; J gene: TRBJ2-2; D gene: TRBD2; clone size: NA; CDR3 protein: CASSRGVAGENTGELFF; CDR3 DNA: TGCGCCAGCAGCCGAGGAGTAGCGGGAGAAAACACCGGGGAGCTGTTTTTT
V gene: TRBV6-5; J gene: TRBJ2-3; D gene: NA; clone size: NA; CDR3 protein: CASSYTGVKDTQYF; CDR3 DNA: TGTGCCAGCAGTTATACGGGAGTCAAAGATACGCAGTATTTT
V gene: TRBV6-1; J gene: TRBJ1-6; D gene: NA; clone size: NA; CDR3 protein: CASSESGWSSYNSPLHF; CDR3 DNA: TGTGCCAGCAGTGAATCAGGCTGGAGCTCCTATAATTCACCCCTCCACTTT
V gene: TRBV27; J gene: TRBJ2-2; D gene: TRBD2; clone size: NA; CDR3 protein: CASSLLAGVGTGELFF; CDR3 DNA: TGTGCCAGCAGTCTACTAGCGGGAGTCGGCACCGGGGAGCTGTTTTTT
V gene: TRBV13; J gene: TRBJ1-2; D gene: NA; clone size: once; CDR3 protein: CASSAMNYGYTF; CDR3 DNA: TGTGCCAGCAGCGCGATGAACTATGGCTACACCTTC